This TCR beta chain comes out of a study of shared clonotypes between healthy human individuals. This CDR3 has 16 amino acids. Germline V gene lookup returns CDR1 MNHEY and CDR2 SVGAGI. As handled by the study authors: Junction-only sequences without quality scores were provided by ImmunoSEQ, so filtering was different. Assay: immunoSEQ multiplex PCR; the TCRdb copy retains only in-frame clones and omits some. The DNA was the basis for D and trimming; V, J and clone size are from that table. The sample contains millions of clones, about 95% of which appear only once. Terminally differentiated effector memory CD45RA+ cells were excluded from the naive CD8 cells, which were CD45RO-negative and positively selected for CCR7.

The sequence came from a man between 18 and 29 years old in good health. Sample: naive CD8+ T cells sorted from blood. The V and J genes are TRBV6-5 and TRBJ2-5; possibly TRBD1 for D (6 bases). The last part of the DNA fits TRBJ2-7 better; the J call may be wrong. The CDR3 bases are TGTGCCAGCAGTTACTCATCGGGACATGCCTCCTACGAGCAGTACTTC. This codes for CASSYSSGHASYEQYF.